These T cell receptor beta chains were read from a single sample in a study of blood T cell repertoires in COVID-19. TCRdb keeps only in-frame clones here, not all; method: immunoSEQ multiplex PCR. The table includes 140,000 or so clones, around 87% detected once. Material: PBMCs or T cells enriched from blood (not recorded which). These receptor sequences come from a man aged 55 to 70 who had recovered from COVID-19. Both conserved end residues are part of each CDR3.

CDR3 length: 13
V gene: TRBV7-3
CDR3 protein: CASSSEQMNEQFF

CDR3 length: 16
V gene: TRBV27
CDR3 protein: CASSLTGGLAVFGQYF

CDR3 length: 15
V gene: TRBV28
CDR3 protein: CASSSRQGKNYEQYF

CDR3 length: 15
V gene: TRBV5-4
CDR3 protein: CASREPPGGEETQYF

CDR3 length: 13
V gene: TRBV18
CDR3 protein: CASSPRGNEKLFF

CDR3 length: 19
V gene: TRBV15
CDR3 protein: CATSSPSGLAGSNTGELFF

CDR3 length: 15
V gene: TRBV28
CDR3 protein: CASSTPTGDGETQYF

CDR3 length: 16
V gene: TRBV7-8
CDR3 protein: CASSPLRDRGGQPQHF

CDR3 length: 15
V gene: TRBV2
CDR3 protein: CASSPRTGSTDTQYF

CDR3 length: 15
V gene: TRBV28
CDR3 protein: CARGARGGAKNIQYF

CDR3 length: 14
V gene: TRBV28
CDR3 protein: CASSFGTGAYEQYF

CDR3 length: 17
V gene: TRBV5-1
CDR3 protein: CASATFGAAGNTGELFF

CDR3 length: 18
V gene: TRBV2
CDR3 protein: CASSPTGTGGFGNQPQHF

CDR3 length: 12
V gene: TRBV2
CDR3 protein: CASSDYTGLRHF

CDR3 length: 15
V gene: TRBV7-3
CDR3 protein: CASSFAGQKNTEAFF

CDR3 length: 12
V gene: TRBV28
CDR3 protein: CASSSRNQPQHF

CDR3 length: 19
V gene: TRBV21-1
CDR3 protein: CASSAKGIRQDSGNQPQHF

CDR3 length: 14
V gene: TRBV7-8
CDR3 protein: CASSLGTSDYGYTF

CDR3 length: 15
V gene: TRBV7-9
CDR3 protein: CASSPRTGRSEKLFF

CDR3 length: 13
V gene: TRBV19
CDR3 protein: CASRKPGNYEQYF

CDR3 length: 14
V gene: TRBV19
CDR3 protein: CASGLAGGTRTQYF

CDR3 length: 17
V gene: TRBV29-1
CDR3 protein: CSVEGGPGLGLVDTQYF